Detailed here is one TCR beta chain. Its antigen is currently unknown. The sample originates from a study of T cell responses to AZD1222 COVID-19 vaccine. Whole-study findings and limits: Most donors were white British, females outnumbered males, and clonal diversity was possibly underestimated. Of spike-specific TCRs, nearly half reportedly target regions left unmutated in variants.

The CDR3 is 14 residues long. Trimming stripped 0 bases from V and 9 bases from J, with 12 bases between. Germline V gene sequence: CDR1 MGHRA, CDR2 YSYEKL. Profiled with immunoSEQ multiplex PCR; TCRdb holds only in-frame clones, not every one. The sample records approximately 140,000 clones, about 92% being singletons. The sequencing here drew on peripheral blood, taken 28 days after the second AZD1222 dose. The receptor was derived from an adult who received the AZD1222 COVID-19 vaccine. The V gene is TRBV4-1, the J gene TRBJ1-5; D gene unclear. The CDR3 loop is CASSQDSVERPQHF. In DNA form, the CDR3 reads TGCGCCAGCAGCCAAGATTCTGTGGAACGGCCCCAGCATTTT.